Listed here are 30 T cell receptor beta chains from one sample, sequenced in a study of T cells in Graves' hyperthyroidism and ophthalmopathy. Template material for amplifying TCR beta CDR3 regions consisted of RNA transcripts. First-round RT-PCR of the TCR CDR3 relied on the HTBI primer set. MiXCR was run by TCRdb on the multiplex PCR reads, yielding one entry per CDR3 protein. The data contain about 360,000 distinct CDR3 sequences, less than 15% of them singletons. Material: blood. Every receptor here comes from a woman aged 18-29 years with Graves' hyperthyroidism.

The table lists this clonotype with many counts. CDR3 sequence reads: CASSDPTTGNNEQFF. CDR3 nucleotides: TGTGCCAGCAGTGACCCGACGACAGGGAACAATGAGCAGTTCTTC. The V call is TRBV6-1, the J call TRBJ2-1, with 7 bases aligning to TRBD1. With V trimmed by 3 bases and J by 5 bases, 7 bases remained unmatched. Germline CDR1 MNHNS, CDR2 SASEGT. The CDR3 totals 15 residues.

The rearrangement joins TRBV9 to TRBJ1-6, with TRBD1 matching 7 bases. J gave up 10 bases and V 4 bases, and 8 bases lay outside the gene matches. The CDR3 consists of 14 residues. The V gene's germline CDR1 is SGDLS and CDR2 YYNGEE. The CDR3 DNA follows: TGTGCCAGCAGCACCCGGACAGGTATCTCACCCCTCCACTTT. This translates into CASSTRTGISPLHF. Using reference TRBV9 and TRBJ1-6 for the parts outside the CDR3, the full variable domain is DSGVTQTPKHLITATGQRVTLRCSPRSGDLSVYWYQQSLDQGLQFLIQYYNGEERAKGNILERFSAQQFPDLHSELNLSSLELGDSALYFCASSTRTGISPLHFGNGTRLTVT.

This clonotype was counted many times. The chain links TRBV19 to TRBJ1-1; no definite D call. V was pared by 1 base and J by 0 bases, with 12 bases between. The germline V gene has CDR1 LNHDA and CDR2 SQIVND (reference sequence). The CDR3 is 16 residues long. The CDR3 loop reads CASSIAVRRVNTEAFF. CDR3 nucleotides: TGTGCCAGTAGTATAGCTGTTCGGCGCGTGAACACTGAAGCTTTCTTT.

This clonotype was seen many times. V and J are TRBV28 and TRBJ1-5; TRBD1 is a possible D gene (6 bases). The germline V gene encodes CDR1 MDHEN and CDR2 SYDVKM. Trimming took 6 bases from V and 2 from J, leaving 17 bases between them. This CDR3 comprises 16 residues. CDR3: CASRERQESGNQPQHF. The CDR3 DNA reads as TGTGCCAGCAGAGAAAGACAGGAAAGCGGCAATCAGCCCCAGCATTTT.

This clonotype came up a few times. The V gene is TRBV7-9, the J gene TRBJ2-5; possibly TRBD2 for D (6 bases). This CDR3 contains 14 residues. CDR1 and CDR2 (germline): SEHNR, FQNEAQ (reference sequence). Trimming removed 1 base at V and 12 bases at J, with 18 bases between. The chain's CDR3 is CASSLVGSAGRKYF. CDR3 sequence (DNA): TGTGCCAGCAGCTTAGTCGGTTCGGCGGGGAGAAAGTACTTC.

The CDR3, as DNA: TGTGCCAGCCGATCGACAGGAAGCTCCTATAATTCACCCCTCCACTTT. Residues: CASRSTGSSYNSPLHF. The chain has TRBV6-1 and TRBJ1-6; D possibly corresponds to TRBD1 (6 bases). From germline, CDR1 is MNHNS and CDR2 SASEGT. The length of the CDR3 is 16 residues. V lost 8 bases to trimming and J lost 0 bases, with 14 bases between them.

Comment on this clonotype: A read error is possible here, since a much larger clone lies one base away. The chain uses TRBV29-1 and TRBJ1-3; D not certain. V dropped 3 bases and J dropped 0 bases, with 15 bases sitting between them. The V gene's germline CDR1 is SQVTM and CDR2 ANQGSEA. The CDR3 runs to 16 residues. The DNA of the CDR3 is TGCAGCGTTGATGCGGGGTCGGCGATCTCTGGAAACACCATATATTTT. This gives the protein CSVDAGSAISGNTIYF.

This clonotype came up many times. This chain connects TRBV3-1 to TRBJ2-3, with 8 nucleotides matching TRBD2. This CDR3 contains 15 residues. Germline lookup yields CDR1 LGHDT and CDR2 YNNKEL (reference sequence). The trim removed 5 bases at V and 4 bases at J, leaving 8 bases unmatched. CDR3 DNA: TGTGCCAGCAGCTTTTTAAGCGGGAGTCCAGATACGCAGTATTTT. Translating gives CASSFLSGSPDTQYF.

V and J are TRBV20-1 and TRBJ1-6; D is perhaps TRBD1 (5 bases). The CDR3 consists of 14 residues. The V end was cut by 3 bases, the J end by 5 bases, with 11 bases between. Germline CDR1 is DFQATT and CDR2 is SNEGSKA (reference sequence). The CDR3 bases are TGCAGTGCTAGGCTGGGCAGGGATAATTCACCCCTCCACTTT. Its protein product is CSARLGRDNSPLHF.

The CDR3 here is CASSRGQGAGYEQFF. Here the CDR3 DNA reads TGCGCCAGCAGCCGTGGACAGGGGGCTGGTTATGAGCAGTTCTTC. The gene calls are TRBV4-3 and TRBJ2-1, with 11 bases matching TRBD1. The CDR3 is 15 amino acids. Germline trimming cut 4 bases from V and 8 bases from J; bases unmatched to any gene: 7. Germline CDR1 and CDR2: LGHNA and YSLEER.

This clonotype has a count of ten or more. The chain couples TRBV2 to TRBJ1-1; D uncertain. V lost 7 bases to trimming and J lost 8 bases, with 11 bases between them. Germline CDR1 is SNHLY and CDR2 is FYNNEI. This CDR3 has 11 residues. The CDR3 DNA sequence: TGTGCCAGCAAGAGGCCGGAGGAAGCTTTCTTT. Amino acids: CASKRPEEAFF. The complete variable domain, with remaining parts taken from reference TRBV2 and TRBJ1-1, reads EPEVTQTPSHQVTQMGQEVILRCVPISNHLYFYWYRQILGQKVEFLVSFYNNEISEKSEIFDDQFSVERPDGSNFTLKIRSTKLEDSAMYFCASKRPEEAFFGQGTRLTVV.

Only a few counts were recorded for this clonotype. The chain combines TRBV5-6 with TRBJ2-1; 8 bases fit TRBD2. CDR1 is SGHDT and CDR2 is YYEEEE in the germline V gene. Unmatched junction bases numbered 15, after V lost 4 bases and J lost 15 bases. This CDR3 has 14 residues. The DNA of the CDR3 is TGTGCCAGCAGCACCTACCGGAGAGCGGGGGCGAGGTTCTTC. Its translation is CASSTYRRAGARFF. The entire variable domain, with the rest obtained from reference TRBV5-6 and TRBJ2-1, is as follows: DAGVTQSPTHLIKTRGQQVTLRCSPKSGHDTVSWYQQALGQGPQFIFQYYEEEERQRGNFPDRFSGHQFPNYSSELNVNALLLGDSALYLCASSTYRRAGARFFGPGTRLTVL.

This clonotype came up many times. The V and J genes are TRBV27 and TRBJ2-7; weak D call: TRBD1 (8 bases). V shed 6 bases and J shed 2 bases, with 17 bases lying between them. This CDR3 spans 15 amino acids. CDR1 is MNHEY and CDR2 is SMNVEV in the germline V gene (reference sequence). Here the CDR3 DNA reads TGTGCCAGCAGCCATTACAGGGGGGGACCCTACGAGCAGTACTTC. This sequence encodes CASSHYRGGPYEQYF.

This clonotype was recorded at least ten times. CDR3 nucleotide sequence: TGTGCCAGCAGTCCAAACCCAAAGACAAGTCAAGCTTTCTTT. This codes for CASSPNPKTSQAFF. The chain links TRBV6-1 to TRBJ1-1, with D unclear. In germline, CDR1 is MNHNS, CDR2 SASEGT. The CDR3 is 14 residues long. Trimming took 5 bases from V and 9 from J, leaving 19 bases between them.

The J gene is TRBJ1-3, the V gene TRBV5-5; a weak D match, TRBD1 (6 bases). The CDR3 extends over 15 amino acids. CDR1 is SGHKS, CDR2 YYEKEE, per germline (reference sequence). The germline V and J ends were trimmed by 4 bases and 4 bases, with 15 bases remaining between them. CDR3 sequence: CASSGNRADGNTIYF. The CDR3 DNA reads TGTGCCAGCAGCGGCAACAGGGCTGACGGAAACACCATATATTTT.

This clonotype was counted ten times or more. The V and J genes are TRBV10-3 and TRBJ1-5, with D tentatively TRBD1 (6 bases). The ends were cut back, 2 bases at V and 6 bases at J, with 23 bases in the middle. Germline loops: CDR1 ENHRY, CDR2 SYGVKD. CDR3 size: 18 residues. The CDR3 is CAISEGEGSGARAQPQHF. CDR3 nucleotides: TGTGCCATCAGTGAGGGGGAGGGTTCGGGGGCAAGAGCTCAGCCCCAGCATTTT.

The chain carries TRBV19 and TRBJ2-2; no firm D call. V was cut by 1 base and J by 4 bases, with 13 bases left in between. The V gene's germline CDR1 is LNHDA and CDR2 SQIVND (reference sequence). The CDR3 extends over 16 amino acids. The CDR3 sequence is CASSIGWNAGTGELFF. The CDR3, as DNA: TGTGCCAGTAGTATAGGATGGAACGCCGGCACCGGGGAGCTGTTTTTT.

This clonotype was seen once. V and J are TRBV29-1 and TRBJ2-6, with D uncertain. The CDR3 has 13 amino acids. Between the trimmed V and J ends, which lost 4 bases and 3 bases, there was a span of 7 bases. Germline V gene lookup returns CDR1 SQVTM and CDR2 ANQGSEA. For the CDR3, the DNA is TGCAGCGTTGTCAATCGTGGGGCCAACGTCCTGACTTTC. Protein sequence: CSVVNRGANVLTF.

The table lists this clonotype with many counts. The chain recombines TRBV12-3 or TRBV12-4 with TRBJ1-1; no clear D gene. The CDR3 is 11 residues long. V dropped 3 bases and J dropped 10 bases, with 9 bases sitting between them. This CDR3 is CASSFARAAFF. CDR3 in DNA: TGTGCCAGCAGTTTCGCACGAGCAGCTTTCTTT.

This sequence joins TRBV7-9 and TRBJ1-4; TRBD1 agrees at 10 bases. CDR3 size: 18 residues. The V segment lost 3 bases and the J segment 0 bases; nucleotides outside the gene matches: 7. The germline CDR1 and CDR2 sequences are SEHNR and FQNEAQ (reference sequence). The CDR3 sequence: CASSLGQGPLATNEKLFF. Here the CDR3 DNA reads TGTGCCAGCAGCTTGGGACAGGGGCCACTTGCAACTAATGAAAAACTGTTTTTT. Full variable domain (remainder filled in from reference TRBV7-9 and TRBJ1-4): DTGVSQNPRHKITKRGQNVTFRCDPISEHNRLYWYRQTLGQGPEFLTYFQNEAQLEKSRLLSDRFSAERPKGSFSTLEIQRTEQGDSAMYLCASSLGQGPLATNEKLFFGSGTQLSVL.

This sequence joins TRBV12-3 or TRBV12-4 and TRBJ2-2, with TRBD1 matching over 7 bases. V shed 5 bases and J 2 bases; nucleotides not matched to a gene: 2. The CDR3 is 14 residues long. Here the CDR3 DNA reads TGTGCCAGCAGTGGACAGGCAAACACCGGGGAGCTGTTTTTT. Its translation is CASSGQANTGELFF.

This clonotype has a count of ten or more. V gene TRBV27 combines with J gene TRBJ2-1, with D perhaps TRBD2 (5 bases). The V end lost 5 bases, the J end lost 3 bases, and 14 bases lay between the germline ends. The CDR3 is 15 amino acids. In germline, CDR1 is MNHEY, CDR2 SMNVEV (reference sequence). The CDR3 region is CASSPYVGSYNEQFF. The DNA of the CDR3 is TGTGCCAGCAGTCCCTATGTTGGGAGCTACAATGAGCAGTTCTTC.

This clonotype occurred a few times. The chain employs TRBV7-9 and TRBJ2-7; D not resolved. V lost 1 base and J 2 bases, leaving 9 bases between the germline ends. This CDR3 spans 14 amino acids. Looked up from germline, CDR1 is SEHNR and CDR2 is FQNEAQ (reference sequence). The CDR3: CASSLGGRTYEQYF. CDR3 nucleotide sequence: TGTGCCAGCAGCTTAGGAGGCAGGACCTACGAGCAGTACTTC.

This clonotype was observed at least ten times. The chain recombines TRBV2 with TRBJ2-1; 7 bases are a match to TRBD2. Trimming removed 8 bases from V and 3 bases from J; junction bases left unmatched: 10. Germline CDR1 reads SNHLY; CDR2 reads FYNNEI. This CDR3 has 15 amino acids. Written as DNA, the CDR3 is TGTGCCAGCCGACCCGCGGGAGTACACTACAATGAGCAGTTCTTC. Translated: CASRPAGVHYNEQFF.

This clonotype was found a few times. The gene calls are TRBV6-2 or TRBV6-3 and TRBJ2-7, with D possibly being TRBD1 or TRBD2 (5 bases each). The CDR3 consists of 14 residues. Germline V gene lookup returns CDR1 MNHEY and CDR2 SVGEGT. Deletions cut 6 bases from V and 0 bases from J, with 12 bases between. CDR3 region: CASSRGPPSYEQYF. In DNA, the CDR3 is TGTGCCAGCAGCCGGGGCCCGCCCTCCTACGAGCAGTACTTC.

This chain joins TRBV5-4 and TRBJ2-5; 7 bases line up with TRBD2. V trimming: 1 base; J trimming: 6 bases; junction bases outside the gene matches: 6. Germline-derived CDR1 and CDR2 are SGHNT and YYREEE (reference sequence). This CDR3 contains 14 residues. The CDR3 sequence is CASSLTAGEKTQYF. The CDR3 region has the DNA TGTGCCAGCAGCTTGACTGCGGGGGAAAAGACCCAGTACTTC.

The chain carries TRBV28 and TRBJ2-1; 10 bases are shared with TRBD2. The CDR3 totals 16 residues. Germline lookup yields CDR1 MDHEN and CDR2 SYDVKM. Unmatched junction bases numbered 10, after V lost 4 bases and J lost 7 bases. CDR3 DNA sequence: TGTGCCAGCAGTTACAGCACAGCGGGGGGGCTTAATGAGCAGTTCTTC. It yields the protein CASSYSTAGGLNEQFF.

The chain couples TRBV9 to TRBJ2-1; 7 bases line up with TRBD2. The CDR3 covers 16 residues. Germline trimming cut 0 bases from V and 1 base from J; bases unmatched to any gene: 4. Germline V CDR1 and CDR2: SGDLS, YYNGEE. The CDR3 DNA reads TGTGCCAGCAGCGTAGCGGCGGGAGCGTCCTACAATGAGCAGTTCTTC. As protein: CASSVAAGASYNEQFF.

The genes are TRBV5-1 and TRBJ1-4, with D unclear. The CDR3 loop spans 14 amino acids. Between the trimmed V and J ends, which lost 1 base and 8 bases, there was a span of 12 bases. Germline lookup yields CDR1 SGHRS and CDR2 YFSETQ. The CDR3 region is CASSLYHSTEKLFF. CDR3 bases: TGCGCCAGCAGCTTGTACCACTCAACAGAAAAACTGTTTTTT.

The V call is TRBV5-1, the J call TRBJ1-2; 8 positions agree with TRBD1. This CDR3 comprises 17 residues. The germline V gene has CDR1 SGHRS and CDR2 YFSETQ. Trimming cost V 3 bases and J 4 bases; bases outside gene matches: 14. The CDR3 coding sequence is TGCGCCAGCAGCTGGACTGGGGCGACAGGGGACGGCTATGGCTACACCTTC. Its protein product is CASSWTGATGDGYGYTF.